These 9 T cell receptor beta chains were all obtained from the same sample, sequenced in a study of vaccination and CD4 T cells after COVID-19. Cultured CD4+ T-cell DNA underwent Oncomine TCR Beta short-read sequencing. TCRdb processed the PCR reads anew with MiXCR; each CDR3 protein has one entry. The repertoire holds about 15,000 distinct CDR3 sequences, with around a fifth as singletons. The treatment here: roughly 10-day PBMC culture with coronavirus spike peptide pools or control peptides (ViraFEST assay). Their specific antigens are unknown. The sample consisted of CD4+ T cells from blood, cultured in vitro, taken before SARS-CoV-2 vaccination. These receptors were collected from a human donor who received a COVID-19 vaccine.

This clonotype was counted only a few times. This chain uses TRBV29-1 with TRBJ1-2; possibly TRBD1 for D (5 bases). CDR3 length equals 12 residues. Germline CDR1 SQVTM, CDR2 ANQGSEA. V lost 3 bases to trimming and J lost 1 base, with 6 bases between them. The CDR3 reads CSVETDNYGYTF. The DNA of the CDR3 is TGCAGCGTTGAGACAGATAACTATGGCTACACCTTC.

This clonotype was observed a handful of times. The chain employs TRBV5-6 and TRBJ2-2; 11 nucleotides line up with TRBD1. The germline gives CDR1 SGHDT, CDR2 YYEEEE. The trim removed 5 bases at V and 2 bases at J, leaving 5 bases unmatched. CDR3 length: 16 residues. In DNA form, the CDR3 reads TGTGCCAGCAGACCCTGGACAGGGGGCAACACCGGGGAGCTGTTTTTT. Encoded protein: CASRPWTGGNTGELFF.

The rearrangement uses TRBV10-1 and TRBJ2-4; D unclear. This CDR3 spans 11 amino acids. The germline V gene encodes CDR1 WNHNN and CDR2 SYGVQD (reference sequence). The V end lost 3 bases, the J end lost 16 bases, and 13 bases lay between the germline ends. CDR3 in amino acids: CASSDYGIKYF. For the CDR3, the DNA is TGCGCCAGCAGTGATTATGGCATTAAATACTTC.

The chain couples TRBV18 to TRBJ2-5; 10 bases are shared with TRBD2. The CDR3 loop spans 14 amino acids. With V trimmed by 5 bases and J by 5 bases, 5 bases remained unmatched. Germline V CDR1 and CDR2: KGHSH, LQKENI. The CDR3: CASSSGLATETQYF. Written as DNA, the CDR3 is TGTGCCAGCTCATCGGGACTAGCGACGGAGACCCAGTACTTC.

In its sample, this clonotype was seen a few times. The rearrangement uses TRBV20-1 and TRBJ2-1; D possibly uses TRBD1 or TRBD2 (5 bases each). The CDR3 sequence is 15 residues long. V lost 0 bases and J 6 bases, leaving 15 bases between the germline ends. Germline lookup yields CDR1 DFQATT and CDR2 SNEGSKA (reference sequence). In nucleotides, the CDR3 is TGCAGTGCTAGAGATAGCAGGGTTGGGACCAATGAGCAGTTCTTC. Translation gives CSARDSRVGTNEQFF.

This clonotype was detected a few times. V and J are TRBV25-1 and TRBJ2-7; possibly TRBD1 for D (6 bases). Germline V CDR1 and CDR2: MGHDK, SYGVNS. There are 13 residues in the CDR3. V lost 6 bases and J lost 6, with 15 bases in between. The CDR3 loop reads CASSLRDKGEQYF. The CDR3 DNA reads TGTGCCAGCAGCCTCCGGGACAAGGGCGAGCAGTACTTC.

J is TRBJ2-2 and V is TRBV19; D is perhaps TRBD1 (6 bases). Germline V gene data show CDR1 as LNHDA and CDR2 as SQIVND (reference sequence). CDR3 length equals 15 residues. Trimming pared 0 bases from V and 3 bases from J, leaving 8 bases between. The CDR3 is CASSIEGGYTGELFF. As DNA, the CDR3 is TGTGCCAGTAGTATAGAAGGGGGTTACACCGGGGAGCTGTTTTTT.

This rearrangement joins TRBV30 to TRBJ1-4, with D possibly TRBD1 on 6 matching bases. The CDR3 contains 13 residues. Trimming cost V 4 bases and J 4 bases, with 10 bases left between them. Germline CDR1 and CDR2: GTSNPN and SVGIG (reference sequence). As DNA, the CDR3 is TGTGCCTGGAAGGACAGTTATAATGAAAAACTGTTTTTT. This codes for CAWKDSYNEKLFF. The full variable domain, its missing parts supplied by reference TRBV30 and TRBJ1-4, is SQTIHQWPATLVQPVGSPLSLECTVEGTSNPNLYWYRQAAGRGLQLLFYSVGIGQISSEVPQNLSASRPQDRQFILSSKKLLLSDSGFYLCAWKDSYNEKLFFGSGTQLSVL.

This clonotype was picked up a small number of times. This rearrangement joins TRBV4-2 to TRBJ2-1; the D gene is possibly TRBD1 (6 bases). Germline-derived CDR1 and CDR2 are LGHNA and YNFKEQ. The CDR3 is 15 residues long. V lost 1 base and J lost 6, with 13 bases in between. The CDR3 loop reads CASSQVPGVTNEQFF. The CDR3 nucleotides are TGTGCCAGCAGCCAAGTTCCAGGGGTGACCAATGAGCAGTTCTTC.